This T cell receptor (beta chain) is drawn from a study of blood T cell repertoires in COVID-19. Study overall: The United States, Italy and Spain were the sources of the acute and convalescent COVID-19 samples. In each case, the material was cDNA or gDNA derived from T cells, B-cell-depleted T cells, or PBMCs.

Clones were sequenced by immunoSEQ multiplex PCR, and TCRdb holds only the in-frame ones, with some missing. The sample contains 200,000 or so clones, over 70% of which appear only once. After removal of 6 bases from V and 2 bases from J, the junction contained 1 base not matched to a gene. CDR3 length: 12 amino acids. Germline V gene lookup returns CDR1 SQVTM and CDR2 ANQGSEA. The source material was peripheral blood. The chain recombines TRBV29-1 with TRBJ1-5; 7 bases agree with TRBD1. The clonotype originates from a woman in her 70s with acute or convalescent COVID-19. The CDR3 is CSVGTGNQPQHF. CDR3 DNA sequence: TGCAGCGTCGGGACAGGCAATCAGCCCCAGCATTTT.